Below, 10 T cell receptor beta chains from the same sample are listed, as sequenced in a study of blood T cell repertoires in COVID-19. Produced via immunoSEQ multiplex PCR; TCRdb's table is partial and in-frame only. The sample yields 150,000 to 200,000 clones, 88% seen once. The sample taken for sequencing was peripheral blood. The source is a man in his fifties who had recovered from COVID-19.

The V and J genes are TRBV27 and TRBJ2-5; 12 bases map to TRBD2. The CDR3 extends over 16 amino acids. J was trimmed by 4 bases and V by 4 bases; bases with no gene match: 7. CDR1 and CDR2 from the germline V gene are MNHEY and SMNVEV (reference sequence). The CDR3 protein is CASSSWGLAGIETQYF. CDR3 bases: TGTGCCAGCAGTTCTTGGGGACTAGCGGGTATAGAGACCCAGTACTTC.

This chain connects TRBV19 to TRBJ2-5; 12 bases agree with TRBD2. From germline, CDR1 is LNHDA and CDR2 SQIVND (reference sequence). The CDR3 consists of 17 residues. The V segment lost 5 bases and the J segment 5 bases; nucleotides outside the gene matches: 12. This CDR3 reads CASSPRLAGVSLETQYF. In DNA form, the CDR3 reads TGTGCCAGTAGTCCTAGACTAGCGGGAGTTTCTTTGGAGACCCAGTACTTC.

In DNA, the CDR3 is TGTGCCAGCATTAGTCGACAAAGCGGGAGACAAGAGACCCAGTACTTC. The encoded protein is CASISRQSGRQETQYF. The rearrangement joins TRBV2 to TRBJ2-5, with 8 bases lining up with TRBD2. V lost 7 bases to trimming and J lost 2 bases; unmatched junction nucleotides: 12. This CDR3 spans 16 amino acids. Germline CDR1 is SNHLY and CDR2 is FYNNEI.

The gene calls are TRBV7-3 and TRBJ2-3; TRBD1 aligns across 10 bases. After removal of 6 bases from V and 4 bases from J, the junction contained 4 bases not matched to a gene. The CDR3 is 14 amino acids. The germline V gene has CDR1 SGHTA and CDR2 FQGTGA. CDR3 coding DNA: TGTGCCAGCAGTAGCGGACAGGGGGCAGATACGCAGTATTTT. Translation: CASSSGQGADTQYF.

This chain links TRBV27 with TRBJ1-1, with 9 bases identical to TRBD1. CDR3 length: 13 residues. In germline, CDR1 is MNHEY, CDR2 SMNVEV (reference sequence). Trimming removed 7 bases from V and 2 bases from J; junction bases left unmatched: 2. The CDR3 protein is CASKGQGNTEAFF. The CDR3 coding sequence is TGTGCCAGCAAGGGACAGGGAAACACTGAAGCTTTCTTT.

This chain joins TRBV9 and TRBJ2-3, with 13 bases fitting TRBD2. CDR1 and CDR2 from the germline V gene are SGDLS and YYNGEE. The CDR3 is 17 residues long. V trimming: 4 bases; J trimming: 2 bases; junction bases outside the gene matches: 7. DNA of the CDR3: TGTGCCAGCAGCCCAAGACTAGCGGGAGGCACCACAGATACGCAGTATTTT. Residues: CASSPRLAGGTTDTQYF.

The V call is TRBV2, the J call TRBJ1-1; D gene uncertain. V lost 7 bases and J lost 5, with 20 bases in between. The CDR3 loop spans 15 amino acids. Looked up from germline, CDR1 is SNHLY and CDR2 is FYNNEI. The CDR3 DNA is TGTGCCAGCACCAGAGCGGGCAGGCAAAATACTGAAGCTTTCTTT. It translates to CASTRAGRQNTEAFF.

For the CDR3, the DNA is TGTGCCAGTTCGGAGGGCTATACCTCCAATGAGCAGTTCTTC. This translates into CASSEGYTSNEQFF. The rearrangement joins TRBV19 to TRBJ2-1, with a tentative D call TRBD2 (6 bases). V was cut by 8 bases and J by 6 bases, with 17 bases left in between. Germline values: CDR1 LNHDA, CDR2 SQIVND (reference sequence). CDR3 size: 14 residues. Filled out from reference TRBV19 and TRBJ2-1, the complete variable domain reads DGGITQSPKYLFRKEGQNVTLSCEQNLNHDAMYWYRQDPGQGLRLIYYSQIVNDFQKGDIAEGYSVSREKKESFPLTVTSAQKNPTAFYLCASSEGYTSNEQFFGPGTRLTVL.

The V gene is TRBV19, the J gene TRBJ2-3, with a tentative D call TRBD1 (5 bases). The germline V gene has CDR1 LNHDA and CDR2 SQIVND (reference sequence). This CDR3 has 13 residues. Trimming took off 3 bases at V and 6 bases at J, with 10 bases between the two ends. DNA for the CDR3: TGTGCCAGTAGTATTGGGGCCCGGGATACGCAGTATTTT. Translated, it gives CASSIGARDTQYF.

V usage is TRBV6-4 and J usage is TRBJ1-6; D unclear. V lost 3 bases, J lost 8 bases, and 11 bases lay in between. The CDR3 covers 14 residues. Germline values: CDR1 MRHNA, CDR2 SNTAGT. As DNA, the CDR3 is TGTGCCAGCAGTGAGCAGACTATGGATTCACCCCTCCACTTT. Protein: CASSEQTMDSPLHF.